This T cell receptor beta chain was captured by sequencing in a study of spatial heterogeneity in lung cancer. The germline V gene has CDR1 LNHDA and CDR2 SQIVND (reference sequence). Germline trimming cut 4 bases from V and 3 bases from J; bases unmatched to any gene: 6. CDR3 length: 15 amino acids. Time point here: sample taken at primary tumor resection. Whole RNA, which was extracted from tumor, nontumor lung tissue or frozen PBMC, was sequenced without any cell sorting. Unique molecular identifiers tagged every individual TCR cDNA molecule. TCRdb used MiXCR to reprocess the 5' RACE reads, holding one entry per CDR3 protein. This sample carries tens of thousands of distinct CDR3 sequences, about 7.2% of them seen once, and the ten largest clones take 29%.

The V call is TRBV19, the J call TRBJ2-7, with 10 nucleotides matching TRBD2. Sample: PBMCs, taken at surgery. The sequence was obtained from a female donor with early-stage non-small cell lung cancer. The CDR3 DNA is TGTGCCAGTAGTACCTGGACTAGCGGAGGCTACGAGCAGTACTTC. Translated: CASSTWTSGGYEQYF.